The rows below give T cell receptor beta chains drawn from one sample of a study of blood T cells in healthy people across ages. MiXCR, run by TCRdb on the 5' RACE reads, gives a single entry per CDR3 protein. This table holds about a million distinct CDR3 sequences, under 50% found once. Sequenced input: blood. The receptors shown here come from a man aged 25 to 45 in good health. Each CDR3 is given with its conserved first and last residue.

V gene	CDR3 length	J gene	CDR3 protein
TRBV6-2/TRBV6-3	12	TRBJ2-1	CASSFPYGVAFF
TRBV3-1	14	TRBJ1-1	CASSPGGGNTEAFF
TRBV20-1	18	TRBJ2-5	CSARERRGGGLLQETQYF
TRBV3-1	15	NA	CAGSQATTRQETQYF
TRBV20-1	14	TRBJ2-5	CSAPQLAGVREQYF
TRBV5-1	15	TRBJ2-1	CASSPSLYTINGQFF
TRBV6-1	16	TRBJ1-5	CASSDIGQGSNQPQHF
TRBV24-1	15	TRBJ2-3	CATSDLRIGTDTQYF
TRBV20-1	13	TRBJ2-5	CSAQDSGQETQYF
TRBV20-1	15	TRBJ2-1	CSARDAGTGYSEQFF
TRBV7-9	15	TRBJ2-1	CASSLVSTPYNEQFF
TRBV6-2/TRBV6-3	16	TRBJ1-5	CASRGTGEVGNQPQHF
TRBV12-3/TRBV12-4	12	TRBJ1-2	CASRGDNYGYTF
TRBV6-1	12	TRBJ2-7	CTSSDTIYEQYF
TRBV4-1	14	TRBJ1-2	CASTPPAGGYGYTF
TRBV3-1	14	TRBJ2-2	CAGSQRGVAGELFF
TRBV5-6	14	TRBJ2-7	CASSSSYRVYEQYF
TRBV28	16	TRBJ1-5	CASTLGGTRDDQPQHF
TRBV28	16	TRBJ2-7	CAITRGDRHRAYEQYF
TRBV27	15	TRBJ2-7	CASSLGLGSPYEQYF
TRBV11-3	14	TRBJ2-3	CASSIMGRSDTQYF
TRBV6-5	17	TRBJ1-4	CASSSRGQGITNEKLFF
TRBV20-1	14	TRBJ1-1	CSARDTASRTEAFF
TRBV6-5	15	NA	CASSLTAGGRYEQYF
TRBV11-2	15	TRBJ2-5	CASSSPTGGQETQYF
TRBV7-2	14	TRBJ1-2	CASSPRTGDYGYTF
TRBV27	17	TRBJ2-1	CASSPRWQAQIANEQFF
TRBV12-3/TRBV12-4	16	TRBJ1-5	CASSLRAVTSNQPQHF
TRBV11-3	12	TRBJ2-1	CARGLFYNEQFF